The 13 T cell receptor beta chains reported below all come from one sample, sequenced in a study of cytomegalovirus exposure and HLA in healthy donors. Profiling relied on immunoSEQ multiplex PCR, and the TCRdb table lists in-frame clones only, not all of them. This table holds over 200,000 clones, 75% to 90% found once. The sample consisted of PBMCs. Receptors originate from a woman in her 30s in good health and CMV-seropositive.

The chain uses TRBV7-2 and TRBJ2-1, with D perhaps assigned TRBD1 or TRBD2 (5 bases each). Germline CDR1 SGHTA, CDR2 FQGNSA. The CDR3 extends over 16 amino acids. Trimming removed 3 bases from V and 13 bases from J, with 25 bases in between. CDR3 sequence reads: CASSFYYGGLSSAQFF. CDR3 in DNA: TGTGCCAGCAGCTTTTATTATGGGGGTCTCTCTTCGGCACAGTTCTTC.

V is TRBV2 and J is TRBJ2-3; D not certain. With 8 bases removed from V and 0 bases from J, the gap between germline ends came to 12 bases. Germline lookup yields CDR1 SNHLY and CDR2 FYNNEI. There are 14 residues in the CDR3. The CDR3: CASWRGTSTDTQYF. CDR3 bases: TGTGCCAGCTGGCGCGGAACTAGCACAGATACGCAGTATTTT.

J is TRBJ1-1 and V is TRBV12-5; D is uncertain. CDR1 LGHNT and CDR2 FRNRAP come from the germline V gene. V gave up 0 bases and J gave up 8 bases, with 7 bases separating them. CDR3 length equals 12 residues. CDR3 region: CASGLVSREAFF. Written as DNA, the CDR3 is TGTGCTAGTGGTTTGGTCTCCCGGGAAGCTTTCTTT.

The chain links TRBV29-1 to TRBJ2-1; 13 bases are shared with TRBD2. Trimming took 1 base from V and 7 from J; bases not matched to a gene: 13. This CDR3 contains 18 residues. CDR1 is SQVTM, CDR2 ANQGSEA, per germline. For the CDR3, the DNA is TGCAGCGTTGAAGTTCGAAAAGGACTAGCGGGAGTAGGGAATGAGCAGTTCTTC. This translates into CSVEVRKGLAGVGNEQFF.

The rearrangement joins TRBV27 to TRBJ1-5; D possibly corresponds to TRBD1 (6 bases). Germline V CDR1 and CDR2: MNHEY, SMNVEV (reference sequence). Between the trimmed V and J ends, which lost 2 bases and 2 bases, there was a span of 10 bases. The CDR3 is made up of 15 amino acids. Here the CDR3 DNA reads TGTGCCAGCAGTTTAATACAGGGAGGCAATCAGCCCCAGCATTTT. Its translation: CASSLIQGGNQPQHF.

This chain's CDR3 is CAWSSQGPDTQYF. DNA for the CDR3: TGTGCCTGGAGTTCCCAAGGGCCAGATACGCAGTATTTT. The chain combines TRBV30 with TRBJ2-3; the D is unclear. The germline V and J ends were trimmed by 2 bases and 4 bases, with 10 bases remaining between them. Germline CDR1 is GTSNPN and CDR2 is SVGIG (reference sequence). The CDR3 is 13 residues long.

The V call is TRBV7-8, the J call TRBJ1-1; 7 nucleotides match TRBD1. The V gene's germline CDR1 is SGHVS and CDR2 FQNEAQ. Trimming cost V 3 bases and J 1 base; bases outside gene matches: 11. The CDR3 has 17 amino acids. The CDR3 coding sequence is TGTGCCAGCAGCTTCAACCCAGGGCCAGGGGGGAACACTGAAGCTTTCTTT. Translated: CASSFNPGPGGNTEAFF.

This clone has just a few counts. The chain joins TRBV30 to TRBJ1-4, with 7 bases lining up with TRBD1. This CDR3 contains 11 residues. Germline lookup yields CDR1 GTSNPN and CDR2 SVGIG (reference sequence). Germline trimming cut 3 bases from V and 14 bases from J; bases unmatched to any gene: 6. CDR3 bases: TGTGCCTGGAGCGTAGACAGGGCCCTGTTTTTT. Translating it yields CAWSVDRALFF.

This chain uses TRBV28 with TRBJ2-7; 8 bases match TRBD2. The germline gives CDR1 MDHEN, CDR2 SYDVKM. Trimming removed 4 bases from V and 3 bases from J; junction bases left unmatched: 5. There are 14 residues in the CDR3. The CDR3 nucleotides are TGTGCCAGCAGTTCCCCCAGCGGGAGCTACGAGCAGTACTTC. This gives the protein CASSSPSGSYEQYF.

V is TRBV29-1 and J is TRBJ1-1, with TRBD1 identical over 8 bases. There are 16 residues in the CDR3. With 5 bases clipped from V and 8 bases from J, the junction kept 19 bases outside the gene matches. Germline V gene sequence: CDR1 SQVTM, CDR2 ANQGSEA. The CDR3 sequence: CSVLTTHRTGRGEAFF. The CDR3 coding sequence is TGCAGCGTTCTAACGACTCATAGGACAGGGAGAGGGGAAGCTTTCTTT.

This rearrangement joins TRBV5-1 to TRBJ1-2; TRBD1 aligns across 10 bases. The germline V gene encodes CDR1 SGHRS and CDR2 YFSETQ. With V trimmed by 5 bases and J by 3 bases, 19 bases remained unmatched. This CDR3 has 19 residues. The CDR3 loop reads CASRPEFRDRGRAHYGYTF. CDR3 nucleotide sequence: TGCGCCAGCAGACCCGAATTCCGGGACAGGGGTAGGGCCCACTATGGCTACACCTTC.

Of note for this clone: Additional DNA sequences in this sample encode the identical CDR3. The chain employs TRBV11-3 and TRBJ2-2, with D unclear. The CDR3 totals 13 residues. The V end was cut by 1 base, the J end by 5 bases, with 5 bases between. Germline loops: CDR1 SGHNT, CDR2 YENEEA. DNA for the CDR3: TGTGCCAGCAGCTTAGTGAGAACCGGGGAGCTGTTTTTT. Its protein is CASSLVRTGELFF. Based on the CDR3 plus reference TRBV11-3 and TRBJ2-2, the full variable domain is EAGVVQSPRYKIIEKKQPVAFWCNPISGHNTLYWYLQNLGQGPELLIRYENEEAVDDSQLPKDRFSAERLKGVDSTLKIQPAELGDSAVYLCASSLVRTGELFFGEGSRLTVL.

This rearrangement joins TRBV30 to TRBJ2-2, with D perhaps TRBD1 (6 bases). This CDR3 is built from 14 residues. Germline V gene data show CDR1 as GTSNPN and CDR2 as SVGIG (reference sequence). V lost 2 bases and J 7 bases, leaving 14 bases between the germline ends. CDR3 amino acids: CAWSTGQPDGELFF. CDR3 DNA: TGTGCCTGGAGTACAGGACAGCCAGACGGGGAGCTGTTTTTT.